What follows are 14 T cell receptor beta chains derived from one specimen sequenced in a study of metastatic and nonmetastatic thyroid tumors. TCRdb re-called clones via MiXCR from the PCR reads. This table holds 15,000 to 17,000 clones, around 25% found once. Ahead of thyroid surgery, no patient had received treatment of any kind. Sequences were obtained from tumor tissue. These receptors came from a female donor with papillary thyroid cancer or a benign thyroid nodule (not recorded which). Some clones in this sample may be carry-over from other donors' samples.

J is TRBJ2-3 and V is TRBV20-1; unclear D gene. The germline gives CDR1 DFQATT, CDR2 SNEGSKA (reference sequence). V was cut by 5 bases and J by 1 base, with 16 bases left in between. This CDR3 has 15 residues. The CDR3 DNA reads TGCAGTGCTGGTCTTAGGGTGATCGGCACAGATACGCAGTATTTT. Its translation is CSAGLRVIGTDTQYF.

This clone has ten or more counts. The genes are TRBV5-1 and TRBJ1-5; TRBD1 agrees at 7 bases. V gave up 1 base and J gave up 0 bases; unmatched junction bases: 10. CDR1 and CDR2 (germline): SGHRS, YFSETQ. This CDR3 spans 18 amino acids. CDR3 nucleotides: TGCGCCAGCAGCTTGAGGGGACAGTATCAATATAGCAATCAGCCCCAGCATTTT. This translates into CASSLRGQYQYSNQPQHF. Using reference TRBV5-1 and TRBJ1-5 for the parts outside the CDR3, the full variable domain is KAGVTQTPRYLIKTRGQQVTLSCSPISGHRSVSWYQQTPGQGLQFLFEYFSETQRNKGNFPGRFSGRQFSNSRSEMNVSTLELGDSALYLCASSLRGQYQYSNQPQHFGDGTRLSIL.

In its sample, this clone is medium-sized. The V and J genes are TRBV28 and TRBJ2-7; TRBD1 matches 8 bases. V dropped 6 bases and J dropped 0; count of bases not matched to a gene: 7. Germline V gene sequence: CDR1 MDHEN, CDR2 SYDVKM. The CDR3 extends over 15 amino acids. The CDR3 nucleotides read TGTGCCAGCAGCGTGACAGGGGTTAGCTCCTACGAGCAGTACTTC. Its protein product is CASSVTGVSSYEQYF.

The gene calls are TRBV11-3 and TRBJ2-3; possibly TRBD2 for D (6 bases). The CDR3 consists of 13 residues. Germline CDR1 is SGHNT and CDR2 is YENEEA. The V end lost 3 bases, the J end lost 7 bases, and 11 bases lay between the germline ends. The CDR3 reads CASSFNGGNTQYF. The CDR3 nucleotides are TGTGCCAGCAGCTTCAACGGGGGAAATACGCAGTATTTT. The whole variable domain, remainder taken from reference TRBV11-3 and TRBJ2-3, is EAGVVQSPRYKIIEKKQPVAFWCNPISGHNTLYWYLQNLGQGPELLIRYENEEAVDDSQLPKDRFSAERLKGVDSTLKIQPAELGDSAVYLCASSFNGGNTQYFGPGTRLTVL.

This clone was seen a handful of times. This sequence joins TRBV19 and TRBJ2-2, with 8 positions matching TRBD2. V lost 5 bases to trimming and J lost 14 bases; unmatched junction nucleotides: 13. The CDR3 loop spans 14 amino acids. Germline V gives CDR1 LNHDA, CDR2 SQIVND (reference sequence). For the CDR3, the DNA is TGTGCCAGTAGTCCGGGACTAGGTGCCGGGTATCTGTTTTTT. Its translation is CASSPGLGAGYLFF.

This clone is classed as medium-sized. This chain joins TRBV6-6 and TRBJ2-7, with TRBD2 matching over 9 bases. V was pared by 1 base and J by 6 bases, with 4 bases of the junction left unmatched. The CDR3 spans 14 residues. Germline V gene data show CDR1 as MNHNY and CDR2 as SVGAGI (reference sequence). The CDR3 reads CASSYWREGGEQYF. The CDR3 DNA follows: TGTGCCAGCAGTTACTGGCGGGAGGGAGGCGAGCAGTACTTC.

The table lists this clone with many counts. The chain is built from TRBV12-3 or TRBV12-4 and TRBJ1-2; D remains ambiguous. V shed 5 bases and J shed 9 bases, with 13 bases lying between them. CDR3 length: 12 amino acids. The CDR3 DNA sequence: TGTGCCAGCAGTCCGGGTTTCGGGAGCTACACCTTC. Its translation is CASSPGFGSYTF.

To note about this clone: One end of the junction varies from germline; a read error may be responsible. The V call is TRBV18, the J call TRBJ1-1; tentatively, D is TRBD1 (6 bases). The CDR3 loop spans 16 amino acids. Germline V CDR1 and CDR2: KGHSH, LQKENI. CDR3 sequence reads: CASSRARGESNTEAFF. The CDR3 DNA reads TGTGCCAGCTCAAGAGCCAGGGGCGAGTCGAACACTGAAGCTTTCTTC.

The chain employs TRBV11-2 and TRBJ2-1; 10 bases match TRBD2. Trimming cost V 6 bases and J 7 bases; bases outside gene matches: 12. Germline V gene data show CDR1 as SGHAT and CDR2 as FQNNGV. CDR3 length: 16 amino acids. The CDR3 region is CASRPYSGRLGNEQFF. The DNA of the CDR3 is TGTGCCAGCAGACCTTATAGCGGGAGGCTGGGGAATGAGCAGTTCTTC.

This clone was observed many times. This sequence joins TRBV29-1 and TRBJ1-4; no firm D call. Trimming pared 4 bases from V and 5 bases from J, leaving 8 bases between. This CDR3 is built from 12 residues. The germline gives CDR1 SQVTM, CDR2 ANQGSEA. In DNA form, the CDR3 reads TGCAGCGTTGTGGTAGGGAATGAAAAACTGTTTTTT. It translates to CSVVVGNEKLFF.

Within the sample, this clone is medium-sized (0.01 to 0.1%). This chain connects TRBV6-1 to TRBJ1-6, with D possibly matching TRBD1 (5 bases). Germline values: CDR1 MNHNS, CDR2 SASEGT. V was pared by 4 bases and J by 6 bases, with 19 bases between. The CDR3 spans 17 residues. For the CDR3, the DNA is TGTGCCAGCAGTGGGTGGCTAGGGACGGCAATTAATTCACCCCTCCACTTT. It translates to CASSGWLGTAINSPLHF.

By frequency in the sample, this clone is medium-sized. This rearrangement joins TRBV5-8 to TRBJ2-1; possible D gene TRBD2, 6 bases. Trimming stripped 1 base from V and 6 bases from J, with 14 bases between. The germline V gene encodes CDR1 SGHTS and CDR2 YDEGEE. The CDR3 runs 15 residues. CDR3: CASSLPGVDFNEQFF. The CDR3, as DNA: TGTGCCAGCAGCTTGCCGGGAGTGGATTTCAATGAGCAGTTCTTC.

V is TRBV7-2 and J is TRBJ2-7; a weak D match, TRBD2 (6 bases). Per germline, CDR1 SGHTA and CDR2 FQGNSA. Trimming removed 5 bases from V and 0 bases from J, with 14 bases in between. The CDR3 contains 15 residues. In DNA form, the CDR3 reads TGTGCCAGCAGCGAGACTATCGGGAGCTCCTACGAGCAGTACTTC. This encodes CASSETIGSSYEQYF.

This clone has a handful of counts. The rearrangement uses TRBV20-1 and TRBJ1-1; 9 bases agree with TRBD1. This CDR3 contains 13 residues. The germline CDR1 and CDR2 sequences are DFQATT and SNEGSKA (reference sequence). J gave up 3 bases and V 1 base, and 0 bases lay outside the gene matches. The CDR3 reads CSARGDRDTEAFF. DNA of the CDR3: TGCAGTGCTAGAGGGGACAGGGACACTGAAGCTTTCTTT.